The count of the clone carrying this T cell receptor beta chain is one. The data were obtained in a study of blood T cell repertoires in COVID-19. Repertoires were generated with immunoSEQ multiplex PCR, while TCRdb's copy carries only in-frame clones and drops some. Of 140,000 to 150,000 clones listed, approximately 87% are singletons. CDR3 length: 12 amino acids. Per germline, CDR1 GTSNPN and CDR2 SVGIG (reference sequence). The V end was cut by 2 bases, the J end by 7 bases, with 9 bases between. The chain couples TRBV30 to TRBJ1-3, with D hard to call. This TCR was recovered from a woman younger than 45 with acute COVID-19. The sample consisted of PBMCs or T cells enriched from blood (not recorded which). CDR3 region: CAWSNQYNTIYF. The CDR3 nucleotides are TGTGCCTGGAGTAACCAGTATAACACCATATATTTT.